These T cell receptor beta chains were read from a single sample in a study of T cell repertoires in cytomegalovirus infection. TCRdb analysed the reads with MiXCR anew, one entry per CDR3 protein. The sample lists around 260,000 distinct CDR3 sequences, more than 20% occurring once. The sample taken for sequencing was PBMCs. The receptor source for this set is a human donor in good health (CMV status not recorded). Some clones in this sample may be carry-over from other donors' samples. The CDR3 runs from the conserved cysteine through the conserved F or W. The D gene is left open where the match is weak. Size tells how often a clone was seen (once, few, many) or the class of an expanded clone, and some rows leave it out.

few	.	TRBV28	TRBJ1-4	13	TGTGCCAGCAGGAGACAGGCTTATGAAAAACTGTTTTTT	CASRRQAYEKLFF
few	TRBD2	TRBV28	TRBJ2-1	16	TGTGCCAGCAGTTTTCTGGTGTCTAGCGGTAACAATGAGCAGTTCTTC	CASSFLVSSGNNEQFF
few	.	TRBV7-2	TRBJ1-5	16	TGTGCCAGCAGCTTAGCTGCGGGGTTCCGCAATCAGCCCCAGCATTTT	CASSLAAGFRNQPQHF
.	TRBD2	TRBV9	TRBJ2-1	19	TGTGCCAGCAGCGCCAGGATGGGGGGGCGGGAGGGCACCTACAATGAGCAGTTCTTC	CASSARMGGREGTYNEQFF
many	.	TRBV7-2	TRBJ2-5	12	TGTGCCAGCAGCTCTGGTAGGGAGACCCAGTACTTC	CASSSGRETQYF
.	.	TRBV4-3	TRBJ2-2	16	TGCGCCAGCAGCCAGGACCGCGGGGCGAACACCGGGGAGCTGTTTTTT	CASSQDRGANTGELFF
few	.	TRBV29-1	TRBJ2-3	15	TGCAGCGTTGATGGTGCAGGGGTTGGATCAGATACGCAGTATTTT	CSVDGAGVGSDTQYF
.	TRBD2	TRBV11-2	TRBJ2-5	16	TGTGCCAGCAGCTTATTCGGTACTAGCGATTCAGAGACCCAGTACTTC	CASSLFGTSDSETQYF
.	TRBD1	TRBV11-2	TRBJ2-5	15	TGTGCCAGCAGCCCAAGACAGGGGCCGAAAGAGACCCAGTACTTC	CASSPRQGPKETQYF
few	TRBD2	TRBV20-1	TRBJ2-1	16	TGCAGTGCTAGACCCTCTAGCGGGAGGCGGTACAATGAGCAGTTCTTC	CSARPSSGRRYNEQFF
.	TRBD2	TRBV28	TRBJ2-7	16	TGTGCCACCTCTGGGGGGGTTACCTTGCTCTCCTACGAGCAGTACTTC	CATSGGVTLLSYEQYF
.	TRBD2	TRBV2	TRBJ2-5	15	TGTGCCAGCAGGCTGCGGGGGGGGGGCAGAGAGACCCAGTACTTC	CASRLRGGGRETQYF
few	.	TRBV2	TRBJ2-1	15	TGTGCCAGCAGTGAAGACGGGACTTCCTACAATGAGCAGTTCTTC	CASSEDGTSYNEQFF
few	.	TRBV28	TRBJ1-1	12	TGTGCCAGCAGCCGACCACACGTTGAAGCTTTCTTT	CASSRPHVEAFF
.	TRBD1	TRBV6-8	TRBJ2-7	16	TGTGCCAGCAGTTACTCGAGACAGGGGGATGGGAGCGAGCAGTACTTC	CASSYSRQGDGSEQYF
many	.	TRBV7-2	TRBJ2-5	15	TGTGCCAGCAGCTTAGCAGGACGGGGAGAGGGGACCCAGTACTTC	CASSLAGRGEGTQYF
.	TRBD1	TRBV9	TRBJ2-5	16	TGTGCCAGCAGCGACCACCGGGACAGGGGCCGAGAGACCCAGTACTTC	CASSDHRDRGRETQYF
.	.	TRBV6-5	TRBJ1-2	17	TGTGCCAGCAGTTCCCACATTATAGGGGGGAGCTACTATGGCTACACCTTC	CASSSHIIGGSYYGYTF
few	.	TRBV27	TRBJ1-2	14	TGTGCCAGCAGTTTAGGCCTGCGTTTGGGCGGCTACACCTTC	CASSLGLRLGGYTF
many	.	TRBV7-2	TRBJ2-2	16	TGTGCCAGCAGCTTATCGGGACCCATTGGTTCCGGGGAGCTGTTTTTT	CASSLSGPIGSGELFF
.	.	TRBV7-9	TRBJ2-5	13	TGTGCCAGCAGCTTAGAAGGATCGGGACAACCGTTCTTC	CASSLEGSGQPFF
few	TRBD1	TRBV20-1	TRBJ1-1	13	TGCAGTGCCCCGACAGGGGTGAACACTGAAGCTTTCTTT	CSAPTGVNTEAFF
.	.	TRBV4-3	TRBJ2-3	16	TGCGCCAGCAGCCAAGATTTTCTGGGGAGCGAAGTCACGCAGTATTTT	CASSQDFLGSEVTQYF
.	.	TRBV20-1	TRBJ2-7	12	TGCAGTGCTAGGGTTAGCTCCTACGAGCAGTACTTC	CSARVSSYEQYF
.	TRBD2	TRBV10-3	TRBJ2-7	14	TGTGCCATCAGTGCTGCTAGCGGGACCCACGAGCAGTACTTC	CAISAASGTHEQYF
many	.	TRBV28	TRBJ2-7	13	TGTGCCAGCAAAGGGGCAGCTGACTACGAGCAGTACTTC	CASKGAADYEQYF
.	TRBD1	TRBV20-1	TRBJ1-1	15	TGCAGTGCTAGCAGGCCGACAGGGGTGAACACTGAAGCTTTCTTT	CSASRPTGVNTEAFF
many	.	TRBV6-1	TRBJ2-5	14	TGTGCCAGCAGTGAACGGGGGCCTGGAGAGACCCAGTACTTC	CASSERGPGETQYF
many	.	TRBV7-9	TRBJ2-5	13	TGTGCCAGCAGGCGGGACAGCCAAGAGACCCAGTACTTC	CASRRDSQETQYF
.	TRBD2	TRBV5-1	TRBJ2-2	15	TGCGCCAGCAGCTTCGAACTAGCGACCACCGGGGAGCTGTTTTTT	CASSFELATTGELFF
.	TRBD2	TRBV18	TRBJ2-7	17	TGTGCCAGCTCACCAGCTTCCGGGCTAGCGGTAACCTACGAGCAGTACTTC	CASSPASGLAVTYEQYF
.	.	TRBV14	TRBJ1-2	16	TGTGCCAGCAGCCAAGATCTGGGCCAGGGGCACTATGGCTACACCTTC	CASSQDLGQGHYGYTF
many	TRBD1	TRBV7-2	TRBJ2-7	14	TGTGCCAGCAGCGACAGGGGTAGCTCCTACGAGCAGTACTTC	CASSDRGSSYEQYF
many	TRBD2	TRBV7-2	TRBJ2-1	14	TGTGCCAGCAGCCGTGGGGGGGGTTGGAATGAGCAGTTCTTC	CASSRGGGWNEQFF
.	.	TRBV29-1	TRBJ2-7	12	TGCAGCGTTGTGCAGGGATCGTACGAGCAGTACTTC	CSVVQGSYEQYF
.	TRBD1	TRBV11-2	TRBJ2-3	14	TGTGCCAGCGAGGAGACAGGGGCGGCAGATACGCAGTATTTT	CASEETGAADTQYF
few	.	TRBV19	TRBJ1-2	15	TGTGCCAGTAGTGCAGACCACCGGGACAACTATGGCTACACCTTC	CASSADHRDNYGYTF
few	.	TRBV28	TRBJ2-3	12	TGTGCCAGCAGACGATCTTCAGATACGCAGTATTTT	CASRRSSDTQYF
.	.	TRBV5-4	TRBJ2-5	12	TGTGCCAGCAGTACGGCAGGGGTTGACAAGTACTTC	CASSTAGVDKYF
many	TRBD1	TRBV7-2	TRBJ1-5	15	TGTGCCAGCAGCGGAAGGACAGGGGGTGATCAGCCCCAGCATTTT	CASSGRTGGDQPQHF
few	.	TRBV7-2	TRBJ2-1	15	TGTGCCAGCAGCTTCGGACCCGCCTCCTACAATGAGCAGTTCTTC	CASSFGPASYNEQFF
many	.	TRBV7-9	TRBJ2-6	16	TGTGCCAGCAGCTTAGCATGGGGCTCTGGGGCCAACGTCCTGACTTTC	CASSLAWGSGANVLTF
few	.	TRBV5-6	TRBJ2-1	15	TGTGCCAGCAGCTTTTCACCTGGGGGCAGTTATGAGCAGTTCTTC	CASSFSPGGSYEQFF
few	TRBD1	TRBV28	TRBJ2-7	15	TGTGCCAGCACCTCCCGGAACAGGGGGCTGGGAGAGCAGTACTTC	CASTSRNRGLGEQYF
many	TRBD2	TRBV7-2	TRBJ2-2	19	TGTGCCAGCAGCTTATACCGCCTAGCGGGAGGGCCGAACACCGGGGAGCTGTTTTTT	CASSLYRLAGGPNTGELFF